These 4 T cell receptor beta chains share one sample of origin, sequenced in a study of T cells in Graves' hyperthyroidism and ophthalmopathy. Authors of the study amplified TCR beta CDR3 regions from RNA transcripts. The TCR CDR3 first-round RT-PCR relied on the HTBI primer set. TCRdb called the multiplex PCR reads again in MiXCR, with one record for every CDR3 protein. The table records fewer than 450,000 distinct CDR3 sequences, less than 20% of them present only once. The sample comprised blood. Source of these receptors: a man between 18 and 35 years old with Graves' ophthalmopathy.

In its sample, this clonotype was seen many times. This chain uses TRBV12-3 or TRBV12-4 with TRBJ2-7; maybe TRBD2 (6 bases). The CDR3 is 13 amino acids. The V end was cut by 5 bases, the J end by 3 bases, with 11 bases between. The chain's CDR3 is CASSIGGIYEQYF. As DNA, the CDR3 is TGTGCCAGCAGTATCGGAGGGATCTACGAGCAGTACTTC.

This clonotype was picked up many times. The J gene is TRBJ2-5, the V gene TRBV6-1; D not certain. CDR1 is MNHNS and CDR2 is SASEGT in the germline V gene. This CDR3 is 14 amino acids long. With 1 base removed from V and 4 bases from J, the gap between germline ends came to 10 bases. The CDR3 is CASSEEGWRETQYF. CDR3 coding DNA: TGTGCCAGCAGTGAAGAGGGATGGAGAGAGACCCAGTACTTC.

This clonotype was counted ten times or more. The chain carries TRBV7-2 and TRBJ2-1; 10 nucleotides agree with TRBD1. Germline trimming cut 5 bases from V and 4 bases from J; bases unmatched to any gene: 8. Germline loops: CDR1 SGHTA, CDR2 FQGNSA. CDR3 length equals 16 residues. The CDR3 loop reads CASSGGGTGVYNEQFF. CDR3 DNA sequence: TGTGCCAGCAGCGGGGGGGGGACAGGGGTTTACAATGAGCAGTTCTTC.

This clonotype was recorded many times. A much larger clone differs from this one at a single base, so this may be a read error. The chain couples TRBV7-3 to TRBJ1-1; TRBD1 agrees at 8 bases. The ends lost 5 bases at V and 3 bases at J; junction bases unmatched: 2. The CDR3 runs 13 residues. The germline V gene has CDR1 SGHTA and CDR2 FQGTGA. The CDR3 protein is CASSQTGDTEAFF. DNA for the CDR3: TGTGCCAGCAGCCAGACAGGGGACACTGAAGCTTTCTTT.